These 22 T cell receptor beta chains came from one sample sequenced in a study of post-analysis software for immune sequencing data. Notes on the study in general: There were five TRBV segments more frequent in patients than controls, and TRBV5-6, TRBV5-1 and TRBV20-1 were among them.

Libraries were made from TCR beta cDNA, and they carried unique molecular identifiers. In TCRdb, the PCR reads were re-called with MiXCR into one record per CDR3 protein. Of hundreds of thousands of distinct CDR3 sequences listed, roughly 27% are singletons. No antigen is known for these receptors. Sequenced: blood. These receptors came from a girl between 5 and 17 years old with multiple sclerosis.

The table lists this clonotype with a few counts. The chain uses TRBV4-2 and TRBJ2-3; no firm D call. CDR1 and CDR2 (germline): LGHNA, YNFKEQ. The length of the CDR3 is 13 residues. Deletions cut 0 bases from V and 8 bases from J, with 9 bases between. DNA of the CDR3: TGTGCCAGCAGCCAAGATCCCCTAGGTACGCAGTATTTT. It is translated as CASSQDPLGTQYF.

The table lists this clonotype with many counts. V is TRBV29-1 and J is TRBJ2-7, with TRBD1 matching 8 bases. The J segment lost 5 bases and the V segment lost 4 bases, leaving 7 bases of the junction unmatched. CDR1 is SQVTM and CDR2 is ANQGSEA in the germline V gene. The CDR3 consists of 13 residues. CDR3 in DNA: TGCAGCGTTGCAACAGCCAGGGGGCACGAGCAGTACTTC. Protein product: CSVATARGHEQYF.

The chain links TRBV4-2 to TRBJ2-5; D possibly corresponds to TRBD1 (6 bases). Near its end, the DNA agrees better with TRBJ2-7, so the J call may be wrong. Germline V lookup: CDR1 LGHNA, CDR2 YNFKEQ. This CDR3 contains 15 residues. The CDR3 bases are TGTGCCAGCAGCCAGAACAGGGAAGTAACCTACGAGCAGTACTTC. Protein product: CASSQNREVTYEQYF.

The chain combines TRBV20-1 with TRBJ2-1; no firm D call. CDR1 is DFQATT, CDR2 SNEGSKA, per germline (reference sequence). This CDR3 spans 15 amino acids. V lost 3 bases and J lost 2, with 14 bases in between. DNA for the CDR3: TGCAGTGCTAGCCGCGGCCCAACCACCTACAATGAGCAGTTCTTC. Encoded protein: CSASRGPTTYNEQFF.

The chain couples TRBV29-1 to TRBJ2-5; 15 positions agree with TRBD2. This CDR3 comprises 14 residues. From germline, CDR1 is SQVTM and CDR2 ANQGSEA. V was pared by 7 bases and J by 5 bases, with 5 bases of the junction left unmatched. The CDR3: CSAQGLAGGETQYF. CDR3 DNA sequence: TGCAGCGCCCAAGGACTAGCGGGAGGGGAGACCCAGTACTTC.

V is TRBV6-2 or TRBV6-3 and J is TRBJ1-5; no reliable D call. Germline V CDR1 and CDR2: MNHEY, SVGEGT. The length of the CDR3 is 18 residues. With 0 bases removed from V and 1 base from J, the gap between germline ends came to 16 bases. For the CDR3, the DNA is TGTGCCAGCAGTTACTCCGTGAGGGTGGTTATCAGCAATCAGCCCCAGCATTTT. Translation: CASSYSVRVVISNQPQHF.

With respect to this clonotype: A read error is possible here, since a much larger clone lies one base away. The genes are TRBV9 and TRBJ2-1, with a weak D call TRBD2 (5 bases). CDR1 and CDR2 from the germline V gene are SGDLS and YYNGEE. The CDR3 length is 16 residues. CDR3 loop: CTSSVGQRSSYNEQFF. CDR3 nucleotide sequence: TGTACCAGCAGCGTAGGCCAGCGGTCCTCCTACAATGAGCAGTTCTTC. The full variable domain, rest sourced from reference TRBV9 and TRBJ2-1, is DSGVTQTPKHLITATGQRVTLRCSPRSGDLSVYWYQQSLDQGLQFLIQYYNGEERAKGNILERFSAQQFPDLHSELNLSSLELGDSALYFCTSSVGQRSSYNEQFFGPGTRLTVL.

This chain uses TRBV20-1 with TRBJ1-1, with a possible D match to TRBD1 (6 bases). The length of the CDR3 is 11 residues. The germline V gene has CDR1 DFQATT and CDR2 SNEGSKA (reference sequence). Trimming stripped 1 base from V and 11 bases from J, with 11 bases between. CDR3 DNA: TGCAGTGCTAGAGGAAGGAGGGGGGCTTTCTTT. Encoded protein: CSARGRRGAFF.

The chain joins TRBV7-9 to TRBJ2-5; perhaps D is TRBD1 or TRBD2 (5 bases each). The CDR3 has 16 residues. The germline gives CDR1 SEHNR, CDR2 FQNEAQ (reference sequence). V dropped 7 bases and J dropped 1 base, with 19 bases sitting between them. CDR3 nucleotides: TGTGCCAGCAAGACGCAGGGAGAGGGCCTCCAAGAGACCCAGTACTTC. It specifies CASKTQGEGLQETQYF.

The chain links TRBV6-2 or TRBV6-3 to TRBJ2-1, with a tentative D call TRBD2 (6 bases). This CDR3 region has 13 residues. V lost 2 bases, J lost 6 bases, and 8 bases lay in between. CDR1 and CDR2 from the germline V gene are MNHEY and SVGEGT. The CDR3 loop is CASSYGTSNEQFF. As DNA, the CDR3 is TGTGCCAGCAGTTACGGGACTTCCAATGAGCAGTTCTTC.

This clonotype showed up just a few times. This chain uses TRBV20-1 with TRBJ2-2, with D possibly being TRBD2 (5 bases). Per germline, CDR1 DFQATT and CDR2 SNEGSKA (reference sequence). Trimming removed 7 bases from V and 4 bases from J, with 13 bases in between. This CDR3 is 13 amino acids long. CDR3 sequence reads: CSVSRTVTGELFF. The CDR3 DNA reads TGCAGTGTTTCGAGGACTGTCACCGGGGAGCTGTTTTTT.

This clonotype was seen only a few times. This chain connects TRBV6-6 to TRBJ1-2; TRBD1 matches at 8 bases. This CDR3 contains 14 residues. Germline loops: CDR1 MNHNY, CDR2 SVGAGI (reference sequence). After removal of 6 bases from V and 6 bases from J, the junction contained 9 bases not matched to a gene. CDR3 loop: CASRHRTGNDGYTF. The CDR3 DNA sequence: TGTGCCAGCAGGCACAGGACAGGGAACGATGGCTACACCTTC.

This clonotype was seen repeatedly, ten times or more. The chain recombines TRBV6-6 with TRBJ2-1; the D is unclear. Germline V lookup: CDR1 MNHNY, CDR2 SVGAGI (reference sequence). The CDR3 is 12 residues long. Trimming stripped 0 bases from V and 5 bases from J, with 2 bases between. The CDR3 DNA is TGTGCCAGCAGTTACTCGAACAATGAGCAGTTCTTC. Translated: CASSYSNNEQFF.

This clonotype was picked up many times. Here the CDR3 DNA reads TGTGCCAGCAGTCTCCAGGGCGAAGGCATTAACTATGGCTACACCTTC. Translated: CASSLQGEGINYGYTF. V gene TRBV28 combines with J gene TRBJ1-2; tentative D call: TRBD1 (5 bases). V lost 5 bases to trimming and J lost 1 base, with 17 bases between them. Looked up from germline, CDR1 is MDHEN and CDR2 is SYDVKM. The CDR3 loop spans 16 amino acids.

This clonotype has a handful of counts. The rearrangement uses TRBV20-1 and TRBJ2-5; D is unclear. Trimming left V 5 bases short and J 1 base short, with 14 bases between. The V gene's germline CDR1 is DFQATT and CDR2 SNEGSKA (reference sequence). The CDR3 length is 14 residues. The CDR3 sequence is CSAYPNYGQETQYF. The CDR3, as DNA: TGCAGTGCTTACCCAAACTACGGCCAAGAGACCCAGTACTTC.

As to this clonotype: The junction differs from germline at one of its ends, possibly a read error. The genes are TRBV18 and TRBJ2-3, with TRBD1 matching over 7 bases. Germline values: CDR1 KGHSH, CDR2 LQKENI. The CDR3 runs to 15 residues. The CDR3 spells CASSPRDSSTDTQYF. CDR3 coding DNA: TGTGCCAGTTCACCTCGGGACAGTAGCACAGATACGCAGTATTTT. The full variable domain, its missing parts supplied by reference TRBV18 and TRBJ2-3, is NAGVMQNPRHLVRRRGQEARLRCSPMKGHSHVYWYRQLPEEGLKFMVYLQKENIIDESGMPKERFSAEFPKEGPSILRIQQVVRGDSAAYFCASSPRDSSTDTQYFGPGTRLTVL.

To note about this clonotype: One end of the junction does not line up with germline, which may come from a read error. The V gene is TRBV3-1, the J gene TRBJ2-3; TRBD2 agrees at 12 bases. The germline gives CDR1 LGHDT, CDR2 YNNKEL (reference sequence). The CDR3 totals 16 residues. The CDR3 DNA reads as TGTGCCAGCAGCCCCATGGGACTAGCGGGCACAGGTACGCAGTATTTT. This sequence encodes CASSPMGLAGTGTQYF.

The rearrangement joins TRBV10-3 to TRBJ1-1; 10 bases match TRBD1. The CDR3 contains 14 residues. Germline-derived CDR1 and CDR2 are ENHRY and SYGVKD. The J segment lost 4 bases and the V segment lost 6 bases, leaving 5 bases of the junction unmatched. In DNA, the CDR3 is TGTGCCATCAGAGACAGGGGGCTGGTCACTGAAGCTTTCTTT. Translation: CAIRDRGLVTEAFF.

V gene TRBV6-2 or TRBV6-3 combines with J gene TRBJ2-3, with D possibly matching TRBD2 (5 bases). CDR1 and CDR2 (germline): MNHEY, SVGEGT. V lost 4 bases, J lost 4 bases, and 12 bases lay in between. The length of the CDR3 is 14 residues. CDR3 in DNA: TGTGCCAGCAGTTCCCGGGGTTTGGCAGATACGCAGTATTTT. Encoded protein: CASSSRGLADTQYF.

This clonotype was recorded a few times. The gene calls are TRBV6-6 and TRBJ1-2, with D maybe TRBD1 (6 bases). V was cut by 1 base and J by 3 bases, with 9 bases left in between. The CDR3 extends over 14 amino acids. Germline CDR1 MNHNY, CDR2 SVGAGI (reference sequence). CDR3 protein: CASSYLAGDYGYTF. The CDR3 nucleotides read TGTGCCAGCAGTTACTTGGCAGGGGACTATGGCTACACCTTC.

This clonotype was counted only a few times. The chain uses TRBV7-2 and TRBJ2-1; no clear D. V lost 3 bases to trimming and J lost 8 bases, with 17 bases between them. This CDR3 has 15 amino acids. Germline CDR1 is SGHTA and CDR2 is FQGNSA. The CDR3: CASSLGYGPSDEQFF. In DNA form, the CDR3 reads TGTGCCAGCAGCTTGGGCTATGGCCCATCGGATGAGCAGTTCTTC.

In its sample, this clonotype was seen a few times. The chain recombines TRBV20-1 with TRBJ2-5; no clear D gene. The CDR3 contains 13 residues. Germline assignment: CDR1 DFQATT and CDR2 SNEGSKA (reference sequence). V shed 6 bases and J shed 1 base, with 12 bases lying between them. The CDR3 DNA reads TGCAGTGCAGAGTCAGGAGCCCAAGAGACCCAGTACTTC. This gives the protein CSAESGAQETQYF.